Sequencing of this TCR beta chain was carried out in a study of a mutant IDH1 vaccine in newly diagnosed glioma. Study background: Patients in the study were vaccinated eight times, receiving shots in weeks 1, 3, 5, 7, 11, 15, 19 and 23. Prior therapy was radiotherapy, temozolomide, or both; most received both.

Notes on the study in general: Overall, just under 95% of patients had vaccine-induced immune responses.

A note on this clone: Its antigen is still unknown.

After removal of 2 bases from V and 9 bases from J, the junction contained 12 bases not matched to a gene. Germline CDR1 and CDR2: SNHLY and FYNNEI. This CDR3 is built from 16 residues. Produced via immunoSEQ multiplex PCR; TCRdb's table is partial and in-frame only. The sample has about 44,000 clones; approximately 90% are singletons. The time point: week 23, last vaccination. What each vaccine dose contained was 300 ug of mutant IDH1 20-mer peptide, accompanied by topical imiquimod. Astrocytomas found in donors were new, WHO grade 3 or 4, IDH1-mutant and ATRX-lost. This TCR was recovered from a man between 45 and 60 years old with glioma. The material sequenced was PBMCs, taken from a glioma patient whose treatment included an IDH1 peptide vaccine. This sequence joins TRBV2 and TRBJ2-1; 8 nucleotides match TRBD2. In DNA form, the CDR3 reads TGTGCCAGCAGTGAAAACCTCGGGACTAGGCAGAGTGAGCAGTTCTTC. Protein sequence: CASSENLGTRQSEQFF.